Listed here is a single T cell receptor (beta chain). Its antigen is unknown. The data were taken from a study of CD8 T cells in ankylosing spondylitis. Broader study findings: From matched ankylosing spondylitis synovial fluid, disease-linked clones were reportedly recovered at significantly enriched levels. A TCR beta motif made of under 10 highly homologous variants seemed typical of ankylosing spondylitis blood. Earlier reports found some motif variants in synovial fluid and blood in reactive arthritis. With a CD8+ phenotype, disease-linked clones were relatively rare in peripheral blood.

The V gene's germline CDR1 is WSHSY and CDR2 SAAADI. The V end lost 3 bases, the J end lost 7 bases, and 9 bases lay between the germline ends. The CDR3 sequence is 12 residues long. TCRdb analysed the 5' RACE reads with MiXCR anew, one entry per CDR3 protein. Here the sample spans over 150,000 distinct CDR3 sequences, 9.5% to 15% being singletons. The clonotype originates from a male donor with ankylosing spondylitis or in good health (not recorded which). The sequenced sample was blood, either unsorted or a sorted T cell fraction (not recorded which). The rearrangement joins TRBV10-2 to TRBJ1-1; D not resolved. The DNA of the CDR3 is TGCGCCAGCAGTGACGGGGTCAGTGAAGCTTTCTTT. Translation: CASSDGVSEAFF.